The rows below give T cell receptor beta chains drawn from one sample of a study of T cell responses to AZD1222 COVID-19 vaccine. Profiled with immunoSEQ multiplex PCR; TCRdb holds only in-frame clones, not every one. The data show about 99,000 clones, over 85% seen once. This material consisted of peripheral blood, taken on day 0 of AZD1222 vaccination. The source is an adult in good health. CDR3s leave out the opening cysteine and the closing phenylalanine or tryptophan. Each record gives: V gene, J gene, CDR3 protein.

TRBV12-3/TRBV12-4,TRBJ1-1,ASSLVGDTEAF
TRBV4-2,TRBJ2-5,ASSQAVRGVGQETQY
TRBV27,TRBJ1-1,ASSLRGSDEAF
TRBV27,TRBJ2-7,ASTWGGGELLSYEQY
TRBV30,TRBJ1-1,AWSVDTGTEAF
TRBV30,TRBJ2-5,AWSMAREGETQY
TRBV9,TRBJ2-7,ASSVGETSVDEQY
TRBV29-1,TRBJ1-5,SVSVGQGANQPQH
TRBV28,TRBJ1-1,ASSLGGPTEAF
TRBV30,TRBJ2-1,AWRPVGVYNEQF
TRBV5-1,TRBJ1-2,ASSLGGPGAGTNYGYT
TRBV7-2,TRBJ1-1,ASSFRQGAHTEAF
TRBV27,TRBJ2-6,ASSSGAGANVLT
TRBV5-4,TRBJ1-6,ASSLQGFGSPLH
TRBV5-5,TRBJ1-1,ASSLQDRRRTEAF
TRBV29-1,TRBJ1-1,SVGTGETEAF
TRBV4-2,TRBJ2-1,ASSQDSYEQF
TRBV7-9,TRBJ2-3,ASSLWGTDTQY
TRBV29-1,TRBJ1-1,SVEGTDPEAF
TRBV27,TRBJ1-2,ASSSGRGSYT
TRBV24-1,TRBJ2-2,ATAGPSTGELF
TRBV19,TRBJ2-1,ASSPRGPRSSYNEQF
TRBV6-5,TRBJ2-1,ASSYSNGAPYNEQF
TRBV7-2,TRBJ1-3,ASSLARQGSSGNTIY
TRBV5-1,TRBJ2-7,ASSHDGGSNEQY
TRBV10-3,TRBJ1-4,AISESVRDTVEKLF
TRBV30,TRBJ1-2,AWRPGTAESYT
TRBV7-8,TRBJ2-3,ASSSTITSGGAGTQY
TRBV15,TRBJ2-3,ATSRDLPDTQY
TRBV24-1,TRBJ1-6,ATPEEQRDRASPLH
TRBV30,TRBJ2-2,AWRNSGRDTGELF
TRBV4-2,TRBJ1-4,ASSQGQGINEKLF
TRBV19,TRBJ1-3,ASSLVAGTGNTIY
TRBV27,TRBJ2-3,ASSFVTGANTQY
TRBV5-1,TRBJ2-4,ASSSGTSGPHSVGIQY
TRBV28,TRBJ1-1,ASSLSWAGDEAF
TRBV27,TRBJ2-1,ASGFQQGEQF
TRBV5-4,TRBJ1-6,ASSFGASGGFSPLH
TRBV18,TRBJ1-2,ASSGDQGNYGYT
TRBV5-4,TRBJ2-1,ASSSQLPGLAFEQF
TRBV19,TRBJ2-1,ASSSRTSGGAKNEQF
TRBV28,TRBJ1-2,ASSRHHRGTANYGYT
TRBV2,TRBJ1-6,ASSDRALSSYNSPLH
TRBV7-9,TRBJ2-7,ASSPQGREQY
TRBV27,TRBJ2-6,ASSLVVGAGANVLT